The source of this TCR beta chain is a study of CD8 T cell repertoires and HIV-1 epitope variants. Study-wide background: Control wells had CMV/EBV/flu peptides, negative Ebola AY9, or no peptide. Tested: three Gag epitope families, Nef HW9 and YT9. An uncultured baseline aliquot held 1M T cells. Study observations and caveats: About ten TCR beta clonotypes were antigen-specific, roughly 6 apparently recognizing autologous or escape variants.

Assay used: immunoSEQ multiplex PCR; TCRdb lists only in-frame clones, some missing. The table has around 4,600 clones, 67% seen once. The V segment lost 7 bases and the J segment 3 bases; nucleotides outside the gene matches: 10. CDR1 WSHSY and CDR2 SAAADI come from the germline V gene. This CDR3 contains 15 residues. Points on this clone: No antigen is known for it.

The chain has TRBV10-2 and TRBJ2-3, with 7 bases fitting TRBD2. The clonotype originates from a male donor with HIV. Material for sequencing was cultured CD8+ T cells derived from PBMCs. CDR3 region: CASMGGADWTDTQYF. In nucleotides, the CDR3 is TGCGCCAGCATGGGAGGGGCGGATTGGACAGATACGCAGTATTTT.